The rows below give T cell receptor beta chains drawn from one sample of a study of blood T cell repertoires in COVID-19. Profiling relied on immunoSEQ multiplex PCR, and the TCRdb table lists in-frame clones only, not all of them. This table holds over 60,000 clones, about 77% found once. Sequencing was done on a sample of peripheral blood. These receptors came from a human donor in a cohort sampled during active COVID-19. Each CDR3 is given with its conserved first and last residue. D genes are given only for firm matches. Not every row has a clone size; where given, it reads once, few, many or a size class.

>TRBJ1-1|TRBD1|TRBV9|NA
CASSVEGTGHTEAFF
TGTGCCAGCAGCGTAGAGGGGACAGGGCACACTGAAGCTTTCTTT
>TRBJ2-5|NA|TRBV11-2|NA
CASTLSRGRGETQYF
TGTGCCAGCACCCTTAGTCGGGGGCGGGGGGAGACCCAGTACTTC
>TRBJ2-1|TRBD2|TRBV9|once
CASSATSGVYNEQFF
TGTGCCAGCAGCGCGACTAGCGGGGTATACAATGAGCAGTTCTTC
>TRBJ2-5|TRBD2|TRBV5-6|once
CASSSRTRSQETQYF
TGTGCCAGCAGCTCAAGGACTAGATCCCAAGAGACCCAGTACTTC
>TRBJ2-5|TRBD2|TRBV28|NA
CASRGLVGGVSQETQYF
TGTGCCAGCAGGGGACTAGTGGGAGGCGTTTCACAGGAGACCCAGTACTTC
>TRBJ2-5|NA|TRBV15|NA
CATSRVPKQGQETQYF
TGTGCCACCAGCAGAGTTCCCAAACAGGGACAAGAGACCCAGTACTTC
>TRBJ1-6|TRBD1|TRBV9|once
CASSVGTGNSPLHF
TGTGCCAGCAGCGTGGGGACAGGGAATTCACCCCTCCACTTT
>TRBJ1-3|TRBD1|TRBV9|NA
CAGVDRGHAGNTIYF
TGTGCCGGGGTGGACAGGGGGCATGCTGGAAACACCATATATTTT
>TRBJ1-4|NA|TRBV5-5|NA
CASSLVGHPGTNEKLFF
TGTGCCAGCAGCCTAGTGGGACACCCGGGGACTAATGAAAAACTGTTTTTT
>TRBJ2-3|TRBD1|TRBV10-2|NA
CASTGTESSTDTQYF
TGCGCCAGCACCGGGACAGAGTCTAGCACAGATACGCAGTATTTT
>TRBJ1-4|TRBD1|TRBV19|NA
CASSPRQGLGEKLFF
TGTGCCAGTAGTCCTCGACAGGGTCTCGGTGAAAAACTGTTTTTT
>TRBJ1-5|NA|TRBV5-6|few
CASTQGIGLNQPQHF
TGTGCCAGCACTCAGGGGATAGGCCTCAATCAGCCCCAGCATTTT
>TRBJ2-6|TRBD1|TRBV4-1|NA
CASSQGQGSGANVLTF
TGCGCCAGCAGCCAGGGACAGGGATCCGGGGCCAACGTCCTGACTTTC
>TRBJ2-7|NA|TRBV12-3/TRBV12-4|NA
CASGLRGTYEQYF
TGTGCCTCGGGGCTGCGGGGAACCTACGAGCAGTACTTC
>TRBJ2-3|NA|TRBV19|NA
CASSIAQIDTQYF
TGTGCCAGTAGTATTGCTCAGATAGATACGCAGTATTTT
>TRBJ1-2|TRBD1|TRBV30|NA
CAWSVRMGQSGYTF
TGTGCCTGGAGTGTACGTATGGGACAGTCTGGCTACACCTTC
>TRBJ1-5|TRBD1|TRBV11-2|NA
CASSLGDRAPQHF
TGTGCCAGCAGCTTAGGGGACAGGGCGCCCCAGCATTTT
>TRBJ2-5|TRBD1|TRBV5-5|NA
CASSSTGQETQYF
TGTGCCAGCAGCTCGACAGGGCAAGAGACCCAGTACTTC
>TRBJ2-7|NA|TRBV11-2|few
CASSRGGVGSYEQYF
TGTGCCAGCAGCCGCGGAGGGGTCGGGTCCTACGAGCAGTACTTC
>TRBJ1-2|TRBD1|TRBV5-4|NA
CASSAGQGATNYGYTF
TGTGCCAGCAGCGCGGGACAGGGGGCGACTAACTATGGCTACACCTTC